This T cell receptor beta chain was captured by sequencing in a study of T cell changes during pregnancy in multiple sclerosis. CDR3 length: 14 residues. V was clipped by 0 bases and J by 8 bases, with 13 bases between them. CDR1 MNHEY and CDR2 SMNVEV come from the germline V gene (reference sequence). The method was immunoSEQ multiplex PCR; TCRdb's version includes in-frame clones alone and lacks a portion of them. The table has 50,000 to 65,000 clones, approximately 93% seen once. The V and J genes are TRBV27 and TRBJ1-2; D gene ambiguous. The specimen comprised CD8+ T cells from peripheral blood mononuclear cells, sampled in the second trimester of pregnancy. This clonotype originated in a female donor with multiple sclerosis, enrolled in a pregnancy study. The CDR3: CASSLSPTGSGYTF. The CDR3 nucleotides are TGTGCCAGCAGTTTATCCCCGACTGGTTCGGGCTACACCTTC.